This TCR beta chain is drawn from a study of T cell responses to AZD1222 COVID-19 vaccine. Study-level points and caveats: Regions 160-218 and 743-854 held dominance among vaccine-associated CD4 TCRs, which spanned spike.

Profiling relied on immunoSEQ multiplex PCR, and the TCRdb table lists in-frame clones only, not all of them. This sample carries around 150,000 clones, roughly nine tenths of them seen once, and the ten largest clones take less than 4.5%. CDR1 and CDR2 (germline): ENHRY, SYGVKD. The CDR3 spans 17 residues. Between the trimmed V and J ends, which lost 4 bases and 1 base, there was a span of 18 bases. A word on this clone: Its antigen remains unidentified.

This sequence joins TRBV10-3 and TRBJ2-3, with D uncertain. Sequencing used peripheral blood, obtained on day 0 of MenACWY control vaccination. The receptor comes from an adult in good health. CDR3 loop: CAISAPDRFGGTDTQYF. CDR3 nucleotides: TGTGCCATCAGTGCCCCCGATAGGTTTGGCGGCACAGATACGCAGTATTTT.